Following are 28 T cell receptor beta chains from one sample sequenced in a study of blood T cell repertoires in COVID-19. Assay used: immunoSEQ multiplex PCR; TCRdb lists only in-frame clones, some missing. The data show roughly 250,000 clones, around 81% seen once. The sequenced material came from peripheral blood. These receptors all stem from a person between 65 and 79 years old with COVID-19, enrolled during active disease.

This clone showed up just a few times. The CDR3 sequence is CASSTTQGPNTEAFF. CDR3 DNA: TGCGCCAGCAGCACCACACAGGGCCCGAACACTGAAGCTTTCTTT. The chain carries TRBV5-1 and TRBJ1-1; tentative D call: TRBD1 (6 bases). Trimming left V 4 bases short and J 1 base short, with 14 bases between. The CDR3 is 15 residues long. Germline V lookup: CDR1 SGHRS, CDR2 YFSETQ.

The J gene is TRBJ1-2, the V gene TRBV2; 7 nucleotides agree with TRBD1. The trim removed 5 bases at V and 2 bases at J, leaving 8 bases unmatched. The germline CDR1 and CDR2 sequences are SNHLY and FYNNEI. The CDR3 extends over 15 amino acids. CDR3 region: CASSRTGVPNYGYTF. For the CDR3, the DNA is TGTGCCAGCAGTCGCACAGGGGTCCCAAACTATGGCTACACCTTC. The full variable domain, in which reference TRBV2 and TRBJ1-2 provide the parts outside the CDR3, is EPEVTQTPSHQVTQMGQEVILRCVPISNHLYFYWYRQILGQKVEFLVSFYNNEISEKSEIFDDQFSVERPDGSNFTLKIRSTKLEDSAMYFCASSRTGVPNYGYTFGSGTRLTVV.

The chain is built from TRBV27 and TRBJ2-3; tentative D call: TRBD2 (5 bases). The germline V gene has CDR1 MNHEY and CDR2 SMNVEV (reference sequence). V lost 4 bases to trimming and J lost 0 bases, with 8 bases between them. CDR3 size: 14 residues. Written as DNA, the CDR3 is TGTGCCAGCAGTTATCGGGGAAGCACAGATACGCAGTATTTT. Translating it yields CASSYRGSTDTQYF.

The V and J genes are TRBV27 and TRBJ2-1; no definite D call. The V and J ends lost 5 bases and 2 bases respectively, with 13 bases between them. The CDR3 has 15 amino acids. Germline V CDR1 and CDR2: MNHEY, SMNVEV (reference sequence). CDR3 bases: TGTGCCAGCAGTGTCCTGGGCGCGACCTACAATGAGCAGTTCTTC. Translated: CASSVLGATYNEQFF.

The chain uses TRBV12-3 or TRBV12-4 and TRBJ2-1; 9 bases match TRBD1. The length of the CDR3 is 12 residues. The ends lost 3 bases at V and 15 bases at J; junction bases unmatched: 6. Here the CDR3 reads CASSFLDRGLFF. For the CDR3, the DNA is TGTGCCAGCAGTTTTCTGGACAGGGGTCTGTTCTTC.

The V gene is TRBV29-1, the J gene TRBJ2-5; the D gene is possibly TRBD1 (5 bases). From germline, CDR1 is SQVTM and CDR2 ANQGSEA. The CDR3 has 14 amino acids. V was clipped by 5 bases and J by 2 bases, with 15 bases between them. The CDR3 bases are TGCAGCGTTACAGGATCCGCCCAACAAGAGACCCAGTACTTC. It encodes CSVTGSAQQETQYF. Supplemented by reference TRBV29-1 and TRBJ2-5, the full variable domain reads SAVISQKPSRDICQRGTSLTIQCQVDSQVTMMFWYRQQPGQSLTLIATANQGSEATYESGFVIDKFPISRPNLTFSTLTVSNMSPEDSSIYLCSVTGSAQQETQYFGPGTRLLVL.

The genes are TRBV7-2 and TRBJ2-7; possible D gene TRBD2, 6 bases. Per the germline V gene, CDR1 is SGHTA and CDR2 is FQGNSA. V lost 3 bases and J 2 bases, leaving 23 bases between the germline ends. The CDR3 sequence is 18 residues long. The CDR3 protein is CASSFFQSTRDFAYEQYF. CDR3 nucleotide sequence: TGTGCCAGCAGCTTTTTTCAATCCACCCGGGACTTCGCCTACGAGCAGTACTTC. Full variable domain (remainder filled in from reference TRBV7-2 and TRBJ2-7): GAGVSQSPSNKVTEKGKDVELRCDPISGHTALYWYRQSLGQGLEFLIYFQGNSAPDKSGLPSDRFSAERTGGSVSTLTIQRTQQEDSAVYLCASSFFQSTRDFAYEQYFGPGTRLTVT.

This clone was seen once. This sequence joins TRBV25-1 and TRBJ2-1; D gene uncertain. Germline assignment: CDR1 MGHDK and CDR2 SYGVNS. The CDR3 extends over 14 amino acids. The V and J ends lost 5 bases and 4 bases respectively, with 12 bases between them. The DNA for the CDR3 is TGTGCCAGCAGTCCCCCCGGTTCATACAATGAGCAGTTCTTC. Its protein is CASSPPGSYNEQFF.

The V gene is TRBV19, the J gene TRBJ1-2; 7 bases match TRBD1. The V and J ends lost 5 bases and 8 bases, in that order; junction bases with no gene match: 14. This CDR3 is 15 amino acids long. Germline V CDR1 and CDR2: LNHDA, SQIVND (reference sequence). The CDR3 DNA reads as TGTGCCAGTAGTGTTCCGGACAGGTCGGGGAGGGGCTACACCTTC. Its protein product is CASSVPDRSGRGYTF.

The chain couples TRBV7-8 to TRBJ1-4; possible D gene TRBD1, 5 bases. V gave up 8 bases and J gave up 4 bases, with 17 bases separating them. CDR1 and CDR2 (germline): SGHVS, FQNEAQ. The CDR3 runs to 15 residues. CDR3 in amino acids: CASRDPGVNNEKLFF. CDR3 bases: TGTGCCAGCCGCGATCCGGGGGTTAATAATGAAAAACTGTTTTTT.

This chain links TRBV14 with TRBJ1-4; tentative D call: TRBD1 (5 bases). The CDR3 runs 12 residues. Trimming removed 4 bases at V and 10 bases at J, with 10 bases between. Germline CDR1 SGHDN, CDR2 FVKESK. CDR3 coding DNA: TGTGCCAGCAGCCTAGGCCAGGGAAAACTGTTTTTT. Protein: CASSLGQGKLFF.

This sequence joins TRBV9 and TRBJ1-5, with D possibly being TRBD1 (5 bases). From germline, CDR1 is SGDLS and CDR2 YYNGEE. The CDR3 is 15 amino acids. V was clipped by 0 bases and J by 5 bases, with 12 bases between them. The CDR3 bases are TGTGCCAGCAGCGTAGAAGGAGGAGGGGATCAGCCCCAGCATTTT. Its protein is CASSVEGGGDQPQHF.

The V gene is TRBV7-8, the J gene TRBJ2-7, with D maybe TRBD2 (6 bases). The CDR3 runs 14 residues. Germline V gene lookup returns CDR1 SGHVS and CDR2 FQNEAQ. Trimming removed 3 bases from V and 3 bases from J, with 12 bases in between. The CDR3 DNA reads as TGTGCCAGCAGCTTGGCGGGGATAGACTACGAGCAGTACTTC. Protein sequence: CASSLAGIDYEQYF.

This chain connects TRBV19 to TRBJ1-6; TRBD1 matches at 9 bases. V trimming: 11 bases; J trimming: 7 bases; junction bases outside the gene matches: 3. CDR3 length equals 12 residues. Germline-derived CDR1 and CDR2 are LNHDA and SQIVND (reference sequence). The CDR3 DNA follows: TGTGCCGCAGGGACAGGGAATTCACCCCTCCACTTT. The encoded protein is CAAGTGNSPLHF.

The CDR3 nucleotides read TGTGCCAGCAGCCAAGATTGGCAGAGCAATCAGCCCCAGCATTTT. Its protein product is CASSQDWQSNQPQHF. The chain combines TRBV3-1 (or the pseudogene TRBV3-2) with TRBJ1-5; no reliable D call. The CDR3 length is 15 residues. Trimming pared 0 bases from V and 1 base from J, leaving 7 bases between. Germline CDR1 reads LGHDT; CDR2 reads YNNKEL (reference sequence).

V and J are TRBV9 and TRBJ1-2, with TRBD1 as a possible D gene (5 bases). Germline V CDR1 and CDR2: SGDLS, YYNGEE. The CDR3 length is 13 residues. The V end lost 4 bases, the J end lost 4 bases, and 11 bases lay between the germline ends. The CDR3 loop is CASSPDSFYGYTF. The DNA for the CDR3 is TGTGCCAGCAGCCCTGACAGCTTCTATGGCTACACCTTC.

The chain uses TRBV19 and TRBJ2-2, with 7 bases aligning to TRBD1. The V gene end was trimmed by 5 bases and the J gene end by 10 bases; junction bases not matched to a gene: 13. The CDR3 length is 15 residues. Looked up from germline, CDR1 is LNHDA and CDR2 is SQIVND (reference sequence). In DNA form, the CDR3 reads TGTGCCAGTAGTTTGACAGGGTCAGGGGGAGCGGAGCTGTTTTTT. Its protein is CASSLTGSGGAELFF.

This clone was observed a single time. The chain has TRBV15 and TRBJ2-5, with 8 bases aligning to TRBD1. Unmatched junction bases numbered 6, after V lost 4 bases and J lost 2 bases. The CDR3 spans 15 residues. CDR1 and CDR2 from the germline V gene are LNHNV and YYDKDF (reference sequence). CDR3 DNA sequence: TGTGCCACCAGCAAGCCCGGGACAGGTCAAGAGACCCAGTACTTC. As protein: CATSKPGTGQETQYF.

The chain joins TRBV10-3 to TRBJ1-5, with D uncertain. The CDR3 sequence is 13 residues long. V was pared by 7 bases and J by 0 bases, with 7 bases between. In germline, CDR1 is ENHRY, CDR2 SYGVKD. For the CDR3, the DNA is TGTGCCATCACCGGGGATAGCAATCAGCCCCAGCATTTT. As protein: CAITGDSNQPQHF.

The chain has TRBV7-8 and TRBJ1-4; TRBD1 aligns across 7 bases. V shed 5 bases and J 5 bases; nucleotides not matched to a gene: 5. The CDR3 runs to 14 residues. Germline-derived CDR1 and CDR2 are SGHVS and FQNEAQ. This CDR3 is CASSRDRENEKLFF. CDR3 DNA: TGTGCCAGCAGCCGAGACAGGGAGAATGAAAAACTGTTTTTT.

The chain couples TRBV6-4 to TRBJ2-1; TRBD2 matches 8 bases. The CDR3 consists of 16 residues. J was trimmed by 8 bases and V by 2 bases; bases with no gene match: 11. Germline V gives CDR1 MRHNA, CDR2 SNTAGT. The CDR3 region is CASSDVYGRARDEQFF. The CDR3 DNA reads as TGTGCCAGCAGTGACGTGTACGGGAGGGCTAGGGATGAGCAGTTCTTC.

This clone was counted only a few times. V gene TRBV4-2 combines with J gene TRBJ2-1; 8 bases are shared with TRBD2. The CDR3 consists of 15 residues. Germline V gene lookup returns CDR1 LGHNA and CDR2 YNFKEQ. Germline trimming cut 4 bases from V and 2 bases from J; bases unmatched to any gene: 4. In DNA, the CDR3 is TGTGCCAGCAGCCCCGGACTAGCCGCCTACAATGAGCAGTTCTTC. This gives the protein CASSPGLAAYNEQFF.

This chain uses TRBV28 with TRBJ1-2; D not resolved. V was trimmed by 4 bases and J by 10 bases, leaving 10 bases between them. Germline V gene sequence: CDR1 MDHEN, CDR2 SYDVKM. This CDR3 comprises 11 residues. CDR3 in amino acids: CASSSPGYYTF. Written as DNA, the CDR3 is TGTGCCAGCAGTTCGCCGGGATACTACACCTTC.

This chain connects TRBV10-3 to TRBJ2-1; TRBD2 matches at 7 bases. Germline-derived CDR1 and CDR2 are ENHRY and SYGVKD. The CDR3 is 14 residues long. The trim removed 4 bases at V and 9 bases at J, leaving 9 bases unmatched. CDR3 nucleotides: TGTGCCATCAGTGTAGGTGGCGGGAGAGCTGAGCAGTTCTTC. It translates to CAISVGGGRAEQFF.

The rearrangement uses TRBV7-8 and TRBJ2-7, with TRBD2 matching 9 bases. Germline V lookup: CDR1 SGHVS, CDR2 FQNEAQ. This CDR3 region has 16 residues. J gave up 6 bases and V 4 bases, and 13 bases lay outside the gene matches. CDR3 DNA sequence: TGTGCCAGCAGCTCCACTCGAGTAGCGGGAGCGGGCGAGCAGTACTTC. Its translation: CASSSTRVAGAGEQYF.

This chain uses TRBV15 with TRBJ2-7, with 10 bases lining up with TRBD2. The CDR3 totals 17 residues. Germline CDR1 and CDR2: LNHNV and YYDKDF (reference sequence). The trim removed 0 bases at V and 4 bases at J, leaving 9 bases unmatched. Written as DNA, the CDR3 is TGTGCCACCAGCAGAGATCGGTCGGCTAGCGGGAGTTACGAGCAGTACTTC. Translation gives CATSRDRSASGSYEQYF.

This chain joins TRBV14 and TRBJ2-1, with a possible D match to TRBD2 (6 bases). The CDR3 extends over 15 amino acids. Germline loops: CDR1 SGHDN, CDR2 FVKESK. The germline V and J ends were trimmed by 4 bases and 3 bases, with 13 bases remaining between them. CDR3: CASSPLGGIYNEQFF. CDR3 nucleotide sequence: TGTGCCAGCAGCCCCCTTGGGGGGATCTACAATGAGCAGTTCTTC.

The V and J genes are TRBV6-5 and TRBJ1-6, with TRBD1 matching over 7 bases. The CDR3 is 12 residues long. In germline, CDR1 is MNHEY, CDR2 SVGAGI. Trimming at V came to 10 bases and at J to 9 bases, leaving 6 bases not matched to a gene. CDR3 protein: CATVTGLSPLHF. The CDR3 DNA sequence: TGTGCCACCGTGACAGGGCTTTCACCCCTCCACTTT.